The sequence of this T cell receptor beta chain was determined in a study of blood T cell repertoires in COVID-19. Study information: Samples came from the United States, Italy and Spain, spanning acute and convalescent COVID-19. T cells, B-cell-depleted T cells, or PBMCs provided the cDNA or gDNA that served as material.

In the original processing: Amplification with reference gene primers provided the estimates of nucleated cell counts. This table comes from immunoSEQ multiplex PCR, and its TCRdb copy is limited to in-frame clones, with some not included. D and trimming were read from the DNA, whereas the V and J calls and clone size are those reported in that table. The table shows 150,000 or so clones, with 82% occurring only once. V lost 2 bases and J lost 12; bases outside the gene matches: 6. From germline, CDR1 is MNHEY and CDR2 SVGEGT. This CDR3 spans 13 amino acids. The V call is TRBV6-2 or TRBV6-3, the J call TRBJ2-7, with 11 positions matching TRBD2. Sequenced input: peripheral blood. This receptor was taken from a woman in her 70s with acute or convalescent COVID-19. This chain's CDR3 is CASSYVLAGALYF. The CDR3, as DNA: TGTGCCAGCAGTTACGTACTAGCGGGAGCGCTGTACTTC.